Each of the 12 T cell receptor beta chains below was sequenced from the same sample in a study of human thymus T cells. Sequencing used immunoSEQ multiplex PCR; TCRdb keeps in-frame clones, though not all of them. Counted here are around 120,000 clones, 90% to 95% occurring once; the ten biggest clones make up under 0.025%. The source of the thymus tissue was resections taken during corrective heart surgery. What was sequenced was thymus tissue. The receptors derive from a boy under two years old with a congenital heart defect but otherwise immunologically healthy.

As concerns this clone: The same CDR3 can be traced to other DNA sequences in this sample. V and J are TRBV9 and TRBJ2-3; 7 bases match TRBD2. This CDR3 contains 15 residues. Germline loops: CDR1 SGDLS, CDR2 YYNGEE. V was pared by 4 bases and J by 2 bases, with 7 bases of the junction left unmatched. CDR3 sequence reads: CASSTRGRFTDTQYF. In DNA, the CDR3 is TGTGCCAGCAGCACGCGGGGGAGATTCACAGATACGCAGTATTTT.

The rearrangement joins TRBV27 to TRBJ2-3, with 14 bases matching TRBD2. CDR1 is MNHEY and CDR2 is SMNVEV in the germline V gene (reference sequence). V lost 6 bases, J lost 8 bases, and 10 bases stayed unmatched. The CDR3 has 16 residues. The CDR3 coding sequence is TGTGCCAGCAGCACCAGGACTAGCGGGGGGCTAGTTACGCAGTATTTT. Protein: CASSTRTSGGLVTQYF.

V and J are TRBV28 and TRBJ1-2; D unresolved. This CDR3 comprises 13 residues. Germline values: CDR1 MDHEN, CDR2 SYDVKM. Trimming removed 4 bases at V and 4 bases at J, with 10 bases between. Here the CDR3 DNA reads TGTGCCAGCAGTTCCGGGAATTCCTATGGCTACACCTTC. Translating it yields CASSSGNSYGYTF.

The chain carries TRBV29-1 and TRBJ2-1; 7 nucleotides align to TRBD2. V shed 4 bases and J 1 base; nucleotides not matched to a gene: 1. This CDR3 is 13 amino acids long. Germline CDR1 SQVTM, CDR2 ANQGSEA. CDR3 nucleotide sequence: TGCAGCGTTGCGGGGGGATCCTACAATGAGCAGTTCTTC. This codes for CSVAGGSYNEQFF.

The chain carries TRBV7-9 and TRBJ1-6; D might be TRBD1 (5 bases). The V and J ends lost 2 bases and 4 bases respectively, with 12 bases between them. Germline-derived CDR1 and CDR2 are SEHNR and FQNEAQ (reference sequence). The CDR3 has 16 amino acids. The CDR3 sequence: CASSLQGKTYNSPLHF. The CDR3 coding sequence is TGTGCCAGCAGCTTACAGGGCAAAACTTATAATTCACCCCTCCACTTT. Complete variable domain (other parts from reference TRBV7-9 and TRBJ1-6): DTGVSQNPRHKITKRGQNVTFRCDPISEHNRLYWYRQTLGQGPEFLTYFQNEAQLEKSRLLSDRFSAERPKGSFSTLEIQRTEQGDSAMYLCASSLQGKTYNSPLHFGNGTRLTVT.

This rearrangement joins TRBV4-3 to TRBJ2-3; 9 nucleotides line up with TRBD2. CDR3 length: 15 amino acids. The V segment lost 4 bases and the J segment 0 bases; nucleotides outside the gene matches: 2. The germline V gene encodes CDR1 LGHNA and CDR2 YSLEER. This CDR3 is CASSPSGVSTDTQYF. DNA of the CDR3: TGCGCCAGCAGCCCTAGCGGGGTAAGCACAGATACGCAGTATTTT.

The chain couples TRBV19 to TRBJ1-6; TRBD1 is a possible D gene (6 bases). The CDR3 contains 14 residues. CDR1 is LNHDA, CDR2 SQIVND, per germline (reference sequence). V was clipped by 3 bases and J by 7 bases, with 10 bases between them. CDR3 sequence (DNA): TGTGCCAGTAGTATTTCAGGGGAAAATTCACCCCTCCACTTT. Translated: CASSISGENSPLHF.

This rearrangement joins TRBV19 to TRBJ2-2; 13 bases line up with TRBD2. The ends lost 6 bases at V and 5 bases at J; junction bases unmatched: 12. This CDR3 has 18 residues. CDR1 LNHDA and CDR2 SQIVND come from the germline V gene (reference sequence). CDR3 region: CASRGLGTSGDGTGELFF. CDR3 bases: TGTGCCAGTAGGGGACTCGGGACTAGCGGGGACGGAACCGGGGAGCTGTTTTTT.

This chain joins TRBV28 and TRBJ1-2; D might be TRBD1 (5 bases). Germline CDR1 MDHEN, CDR2 SYDVKM. The CDR3 runs to 12 residues. Trimming took 3 bases from V and 8 from J, leaving 10 bases between them. CDR3 amino acids: CASSLGGGGYTF. In DNA form, the CDR3 reads TGTGCCAGCAGTTTGGGGGGTGGCGGCTACACCTTC.

The CDR3 region is CASSKLAGRTDTQYF. In DNA form, the CDR3 reads TGTGCCAGCAGCAAACTAGCGGGGCGCACAGATACGCAGTATTTT. V and J are TRBV7-8 and TRBJ2-3; 10 nucleotides agree with TRBD2. This CDR3 contains 15 residues. The germline CDR1 and CDR2 sequences are SGHVS and FQNEAQ. V shed 5 bases, J shed 1 base, and the junction held 3 bases outside the gene matches.

This chain joins TRBV27 and TRBJ1-1, with TRBD1 as a possible D gene (5 bases). Germline V gene lookup returns CDR1 MNHEY and CDR2 SMNVEV (reference sequence). The CDR3 contains 13 residues. V was cut by 8 bases and J by 0 bases, with 10 bases left in between. The CDR3 coding sequence is TGTGCCAGCGCAGGGCACCTGAACACTGAAGCTTTCTTT. It yields the protein CASAGHLNTEAFF.

The rearrangement links TRBV6-5 to TRBJ1-2, with 7 bases fitting TRBD1. The ends lost 6 bases at V and 8 bases at J; junction bases unmatched: 6. The CDR3 spans 12 residues. In germline, CDR1 is MNHEY, CDR2 SVGAGI. The CDR3 protein is CASRPTGRGYTF. CDR3 nucleotide sequence: TGTGCCAGCAGACCGACAGGGCGGGGCTACACCTTC.